Shown below are 5 T cell receptor beta chains from a single sample sequenced in a study of T cell responses to AZD1222 COVID-19 vaccine. TCRdb's table, derived via immunoSEQ multiplex PCR, lists solely in-frame clones and lacks some. The table lists 95,000 or so clones, about 89% of them singletons. Source: peripheral blood, taken 28 days after the second AZD1222 dose. These TCRs come from an adult who received the AZD1222 COVID-19 vaccine.

V and J are TRBV9 and TRBJ1-5; no definite D call. Trimming stripped 5 bases from V and 3 bases from J, with 15 bases between. CDR1 and CDR2 (germline): SGDLS, YYNGEE. The CDR3 is 15 residues long. The CDR3 DNA reads as TGTGCCAGCAGTGTATCCCATTTGGCCAATCAGCCCCAGCATTTT. It codes for CASSVSHLANQPQHF.

This sequence joins TRBV28 and TRBJ1-1; TRBD1 agrees at 9 bases. Germline V gives CDR1 MDHEN, CDR2 SYDVKM. Trimming removed 5 bases from V and 3 bases from J; junction bases left unmatched: 7. The CDR3 spans 15 residues. In DNA form, the CDR3 reads TGTGCCAGCAGTCCTACGGGACAGGGTTACACTGAAGCTTTCTTT. Its protein is CASSPTGQGYTEAFF.

This clone is categorized as large. The same CDR3 is also encoded by other DNA sequences in this sample. The chain is built from TRBV28 and TRBJ2-1, with 8 bases identical to TRBD2. This CDR3 is built from 15 residues. Trimming removed 2 bases from V and 3 bases from J; junction bases left unmatched: 3. Germline V lookup: CDR1 MDHEN, CDR2 SYDVKM. CDR3 in amino acids: CASSLTSGSYNEQFF. CDR3 bases: TGTGCCAGCAGTTTAACCAGCGGGAGCTACAATGAGCAGTTCTTC.

The V call is TRBV9, the J call TRBJ2-7, with D possibly being TRBD1 (5 bases). CDR3 length equals 12 residues. Trimming stripped 4 bases from V and 3 bases from J, with 8 bases between. Germline V gene lookup returns CDR1 SGDLS and CDR2 YYNGEE. CDR3 amino acids: CASSLQGYEQYF. CDR3 nucleotide sequence: TGTGCCAGCAGCCTCCAGGGCTACGAGCAGTACTTC.

The V and J genes are TRBV7-8 and TRBJ2-7; 11 bases map to TRBD1. This CDR3 has 15 residues. The germline gives CDR1 SGHVS, CDR2 FQNEAQ. V lost 4 bases to trimming and J lost 4 bases; unmatched junction nucleotides: 6. This CDR3 reads CASSSHWDRGYEQYF. In nucleotides, the CDR3 is TGTGCCAGCAGCTCCCATTGGGACAGGGGGTACGAGCAGTACTTC.